This T cell receptor beta chain was captured in a study of PD-L1 blockade in urothelial cancer. Study in general: The patients first took atezolizumab in about 2014, receiving 1,200 mg intravenously every 3 weeks. Typically, measured as a median, blood samples had roughly 140,000 T cells.

Germline CDR1 MDHEN, CDR2 SYDVKM. J lost 8 bases, V lost 6 bases, and 8 bases had no gene match. CDR3 length: 14 residues. Clones were sequenced by immunoSEQ multiplex PCR, and TCRdb holds only the in-frame ones, with some missing. Here the sample spans about 100,000 clones, about 85% being singletons. The origin of this receptor is a man between 45 and 60 years old with urothelial cancer. V gene TRBV28 combines with J gene TRBJ1-5; TRBD1 agrees at 9 bases. Sample: PBMCs, taken around atezolizumab (anti-PD-L1) treatment. The CDR3 spells CASRAGTGMKPQHF. DNA for the CDR3: TGTGCCAGCAGGGCCGGGACAGGGATGAAGCCCCAGCATTTT.